Below, 10 T cell receptor beta chains from the same sample are listed, as sequenced in a study of shared clonotypes between healthy human individuals. Naivety among CD8 cells was defined by CD45RO negativity and positive CCR7 selection, thereby excluding terminally differentiated effector memory CD45RA+ cells. Sequenced by immunoSEQ multiplex PCR; TCRdb stores in-frame clones only, minus some. Among approximately 2,200,000 clones listed, around 93% were seen once. The sequenced sample consisted of naive CD8+ T cells from PBMCs. Every receptor here comes from a man younger than 30 in good health. Some clones in this sample may be carry-over from other donors' samples.

This sequence joins TRBV5-6 and TRBJ2-7, with TRBD2 as a possible D gene (6 bases). The CDR3 loop spans 16 amino acids. The V end lost 2 bases, the J end lost 6 bases, and 21 bases lay between the germline ends. CDR1 and CDR2 (germline): SGHDT, YYEEEE. The CDR3 nucleotides read TGTGCCAGCAGCTTACTACTTAGGGACTGGAAAAGCGAGCAGTACTTC. Its protein product is CASSLLLRDWKSEQYF.

The J gene is TRBJ2-7, the V gene TRBV11-2; 7 positions match TRBD1. Germline V gene lookup returns CDR1 SGHAT and CDR2 FQNNGV. After removal of 5 bases from V and 6 bases from J, the junction contained 13 bases not matched to a gene. The CDR3 sequence is 15 residues long. CDR3 sequence (DNA): TGTGCCAGCAGCATTTCACCCCAGACAGGGTTCGAGCAGTACTTC. Its translation is CASSISPQTGFEQYF.

The chain is built from TRBV7-9 and TRBJ1-5; weak D call: TRBD1 (5 bases). The CDR3 covers 13 residues. Trimming stripped 8 bases from V and 5 bases from J, with 13 bases between. Germline assignment: CDR1 SEHNR and CDR2 FQNEAQ (reference sequence). CDR3 DNA sequence: TGTGCCAGCCGTTCGGGGGATGATCAGCCCCAGCATTTT. This codes for CASRSGDDQPQHF.

The rearrangement joins TRBV7-9 to TRBJ2-3, with unresolved D. Germline-derived CDR1 and CDR2 are SEHNR and FQNEAQ (reference sequence). The CDR3 loop spans 15 amino acids. The V and J ends lost 5 bases and 0 bases respectively, with 12 bases between them. Here the CDR3 DNA reads TGTGCCAGCAGCCCCCGGGCTATAAGCACAGATACGCAGTATTTT. Encoded protein: CASSPRAISTDTQYF.

The rearrangement joins TRBV4-2 to TRBJ1-2, with unresolved D. CDR1 and CDR2 (germline): LGHNA, YNFKEQ. The CDR3 runs to 15 residues. Trimming shortened V by 0 bases and J by 0 bases, and 8 bases separated the two germline ends. The CDR3 DNA is TGTGCCAGCAGCCAAGATGGCGCCCCTAACTATGGCTACACCTTC. Its protein is CASSQDGAPNYGYTF.

This chain links TRBV5-6 with TRBJ2-1; 10 positions match TRBD2. In germline, CDR1 is SGHDT, CDR2 YYEEEE. The CDR3 is 15 residues long. V lost 1 base and J lost 8; bases outside the gene matches: 6. The CDR3 spells CASSLWLAGDYEQFF. The DNA for the CDR3 is TGTGCCAGCAGCTTGTGGCTAGCGGGAGACTATGAGCAGTTCTTC.

V usage is TRBV13 and J usage is TRBJ2-7; 14 positions match TRBD2. The CDR3 loop spans 18 amino acids. J was trimmed by 2 bases and V by 5 bases; bases with no gene match: 11. Germline V gives CDR1 PRHDT, CDR2 FYEKMQ (reference sequence). CDR3 nucleotides: TGTGCCAGCAGCCCCCGGACTAGCGGGGGGACCCAGGCCTACGAGCAGTACTTC. Translating gives CASSPRTSGGTQAYEQYF.

This clone was found a few times. The rearrangement links TRBV7-9 to TRBJ1-1; D ambiguous. This CDR3 contains 11 residues. V was clipped by 8 bases and J by 7 bases, with 11 bases between them. The germline CDR1 and CDR2 sequences are SEHNR and FQNEAQ (reference sequence). CDR3 in amino acids: CASGPEDEAFF. The CDR3 DNA is TGTGCCAGCGGACCGGAGGATGAAGCTTTCTTT.

The chain combines TRBV7-9 with TRBJ2-1; D gene ambiguous. CDR3 size: 17 residues. Germline V gene lookup returns CDR1 SEHNR and CDR2 FQNEAQ (reference sequence). The V gene lost 5 bases and the J gene lost 0 bases, with 17 bases spanning the gap. CDR3 region: CASSPDLPESSYNEQFF. CDR3 bases: TGTGCCAGCAGCCCCGACCTCCCGGAGAGCTCCTACAATGAGCAGTTCTTC. The complete variable domain, with remaining parts taken from reference TRBV7-9 and TRBJ2-1, reads DTGVSQNPRHKITKRGQNVTFRCDPISEHNRLYWYRQTLGQGPEFLTYFQNEAQLEKSRLLSDRFSAERPKGSFSTLEIQRTEQGDSAMYLCASSPDLPESSYNEQFFGPGTRLTVL.

The chain recombines TRBV7-9 with TRBJ2-1, with a tentative D call TRBD2 (6 bases). The CDR3 runs to 15 residues. Trimming took 0 bases from V and 5 from J, leaving 11 bases between them. Germline assignment: CDR1 SEHNR and CDR2 FQNEAQ (reference sequence). In nucleotides, the CDR3 is TGTGCCAGCAGCTTAGCGGCTAGCGAGAACAATGAGCAGTTCTTC. It yields the protein CASSLAASENNEQFF.